Here is one T cell receptor (beta chain) with its context. Authors' data handling: Amplification of reference gene primers provided the estimated nucleated cell counts. The method was immunoSEQ multiplex PCR; TCRdb's version includes in-frame clones alone and lacks a portion of them. The V and J calls and the clone size are those of that table, but D and trimming were determined from the DNA. The table records 200,000 to 300,000 clones, roughly 90% of them present only once. This specimen comes from a study of blood T cell repertoires in COVID-19. Study summary: Researchers got acute and convalescent COVID-19 samples from the United States, Italy and Spain.

V lost 5 bases and J lost 4; bases outside the gene matches: 5. CDR3 size: 14 residues. The germline V gene encodes CDR1 MDHEN and CDR2 SYDVKM. Symptom resolution, clearance, or two negative PCRs marked donors in Cohort 3 as recovered. The receptor's source is a woman aged 30 to 39 who had recovered from COVID-19. The specimen sequenced was PBMCs or T cells enriched from blood (not recorded which). This chain uses TRBV28 with TRBJ2-3, with 8 bases fitting TRBD1. The CDR3 reads CASSADRAADTQYF. CDR3 in DNA: TGTGCCAGCAGTGCGGACAGGGCCGCAGATACGCAGTATTTT.